These T cell receptor beta chains were read from a single sample in a study of blood T cell repertoires in COVID-19. Profiling relied on immunoSEQ multiplex PCR, and the TCRdb table lists in-frame clones only, not all of them. The table includes 150,000 to 200,000 clones, around nine tenths detected once. Sequencing was performed on peripheral blood. Receptors originate from a man between 18 and 29 years old with active or convalescent COVID-19. Each CDR3 is given with its conserved first and last residue. The order of the fields is CDR3 length, J gene, D gene, V gene, clone size, CDR3 protein, CDR3 DNA. D genes are given only for firm matches. Size is omitted from some rows. Given values are once, few, many or a class for expanded clones.

>17|TRBJ2-2|.|TRBV4-3|.
CASSQRFTLDGAGELFF
TGCGCCAGCAGCCAACGGTTTACGCTCGACGGGGCCGGGGAGCTGTTTTTT
>15|TRBJ1-2|.|TRBV7-2|.
CASSLAGGANYGYTF
TGTGCCAGCAGCTTAGCCGGAGGGGCTAACTATGGCTACACCTTC
>14|TRBJ2-3|TRBD2|TRBV5-1|.
CASSSAGDGDTQYF
TGCGCCAGCAGCTCAGCGGGAGATGGAGATACGCAGTATTTT
>15|TRBJ1-4|.|TRBV18|few
CASSPPGGVGEKLFF
TGTGCCAGCTCACCACCCGGGGGGGTCGGTGAAAAACTGTTTTTT
>13|TRBJ1-2|.|TRBV12-3/TRBV12-4|.
CASSFEPGSGYTF
TGTGCCAGCAGTTTCGAGCCGGGGAGTGGCTACACCTTC
>14|TRBJ2-1|TRBD2|TRBV9|.
CASSAREGLREQFF
TGTGCCAGCAGCGCTCGGGAGGGCCTACGGGAGCAGTTCTTC
>14|TRBJ2-6|TRBD2|TRBV27|.
CASSWGGGANVLTF
TGTGCCAGCAGCTGGGGCGGGGGAGCCAACGTCCTGACTTTC
>16|TRBJ2-1|TRBD2|TRBV24-1|.
CATSGQGREGRDEQFF
TGTGCCACCAGTGGACAAGGGCGGGAGGGCCGCGATGAGCAGTTCTTC
>12|TRBJ2-1|TRBD2|TRBV24-1|.
CATSGGGNEQFF
TGTGCCACCAGTGGGGGGGGGAATGAGCAGTTCTTC
>12|TRBJ2-1|.|TRBV6-4|.
CASIRGENEQFF
TGTGCCAGCATTAGAGGAGAAAATGAGCAGTTCTTC
>14|TRBJ1-4|.|TRBV3-1/TRBV3-2|.
CASSQRGEGGKLFF
TGTGCCAGCAGCCAGCGCGGGGAGGGGGGAAAACTGTTTTTT
>14|TRBJ2-3|.|TRBV4-2|.
CASSPHPGTDTQYF
TGTGCCAGCAGCCCACACCCCGGCACAGATACGCAGTATTTT
>16|TRBJ1-4|.|TRBV7-2|.
CASSLVGGNINEKLFF
TGTGCCAGCAGCTTAGTGGGAGGGAACATTAATGAAAAACTGTTTTTT
>12|TRBJ2-1|.|TRBV6-5|.
CASRTVPNEQFF
TGTGCCAGCAGGACAGTCCCCAATGAGCAGTTCTTC
>14|TRBJ1-1|.|TRBV14|.
CASSQTGMSTEAFF
TGTGCCAGCAGCCAAACCGGGATGAGCACTGAAGCTTTCTTT
>14|TRBJ1-2|TRBD1|TRBV28|.
CASSLDRAGYGYTF
TGTGCCAGCAGCCTCGACAGGGCTGGCTATGGCTACACCTTC
>16|TRBJ1-2|TRBD1|TRBV7-8|.
CASSFLGGTTVYGYTF
TGTGCCAGCAGCTTCTTAGGGGGCACTACAGTATATGGCTACACCTTC
>13|TRBJ1-2|.|TRBV6-1|once
CASSEGGLLGGTF
TGTGCCAGCAGTGAGGGAGGTTTATTGGGGGGGACCTTC
>12|TRBJ1-1|.|TRBV28|.
CASSSENTEAFF
TGTGCCAGCAGTTCAGAGAACACTGAAGCTTTCTTT
>18|TRBJ2-5|TRBD2|TRBV3-1/TRBV3-2|.
CASSQEGTSGGVAETQYF
TGTGCCAGCAGCCAGGAAGGGACTAGCGGGGGGGTTGCAGAGACCCAGTACTTC
>14|TRBJ1-1|.|TRBV6-5|.
CASSEGLMNTEAFF
TGTGCCAGCTCGGAGGGTCTCATGAACACTGAAGCTTTCTTT
>15|TRBJ2-6|.|TRBV18|.
CASSRGSSGANVLTF
TGTGCCAGCTCCCGGGGGAGCTCTGGGGCCAACGTCCTGACTTTC
>17|TRBJ2-1|TRBD1|TRBV7-2|.
CASSLAGSWTGPGGQFF
TGTGCCAGCAGCTTAGCGGGATCTTGGACAGGTCCTGGTGGGCAGTTCTTC
>16|TRBJ1-3|TRBD1|TRBV7-9|.
CASSLPRGDSGNTIYF
TGTGCCAGCAGCCTCCCCCGCGGGGACAGCGGAAACACCATATATTTT
>13|TRBJ1-2|.|TRBV4-1|.
CASSPQDNRGYTF
TGCGCCAGCAGCCCTCAGGACAATCGAGGCTACACCTTC